This TCR beta chain was observed in a study of cytomegalovirus exposure and HLA in healthy donors. Study-wide points: It is likely that the observed cluster of highly shared sequence variants was a sequencing artifact.

PCR amplification relied on 60 Vbeta primers (plus 13 Jbeta primers). Method: immunoSEQ multiplex PCR; TCRdb's copy keeps in-frame clones and lacks some. The table lists about 210,000 clones, roughly 79% of them singletons. The CDR3 contains 15 residues. Germline V gene lookup returns CDR1 LNHDA and CDR2 SQIVND (reference sequence). Germline trimming cut 5 bases from V and 2 bases from J; bases unmatched to any gene: 8. Comment on this clone: The antigen is undetermined.

The sequenced sample consisted of PBMCs. V and J are TRBV19 and TRBJ1-1, with TRBD1 identical over 7 bases. This sequence originates from a male donor in good health and CMV-seronegative. DNA of the CDR3: TGTGCCAGTAGTCTCAAGGGGGCTTTCAACACTGAAGCTTTCTTT. This sequence encodes CASSLKGAFNTEAFF.